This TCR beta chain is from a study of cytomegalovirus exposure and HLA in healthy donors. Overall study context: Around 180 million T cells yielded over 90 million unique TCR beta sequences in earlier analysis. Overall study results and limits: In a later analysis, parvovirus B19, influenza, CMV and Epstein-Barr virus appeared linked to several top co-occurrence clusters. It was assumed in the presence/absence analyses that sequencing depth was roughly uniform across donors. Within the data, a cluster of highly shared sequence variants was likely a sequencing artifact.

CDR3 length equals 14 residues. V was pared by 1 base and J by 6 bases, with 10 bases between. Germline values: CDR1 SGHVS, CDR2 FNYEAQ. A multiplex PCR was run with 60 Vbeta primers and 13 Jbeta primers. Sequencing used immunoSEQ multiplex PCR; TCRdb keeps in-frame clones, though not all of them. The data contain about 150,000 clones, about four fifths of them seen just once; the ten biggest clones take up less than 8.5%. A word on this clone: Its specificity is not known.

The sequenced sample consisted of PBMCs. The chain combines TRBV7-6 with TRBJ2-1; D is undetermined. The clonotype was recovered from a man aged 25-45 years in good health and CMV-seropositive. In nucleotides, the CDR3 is TGTGCCAGCAGCTTAGTGGCATCTAGCAATGAGCAGTTCTTC. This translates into CASSLVASSNEQFF. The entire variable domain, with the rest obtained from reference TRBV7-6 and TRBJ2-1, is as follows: GAGVSQSPRYKVTKRGQDVALRCDPISGHVSLYWYRQALGQGPEFLTYFNYEAQQDKSGLPNDRFSAERPEGSISTLTIQRTEQRDSAMYRCASSLVASSNEQFFGPGTRLTVL.